These 27 T cell receptor beta chains originate from one sample sequenced in a study of T-cell memory formation after mild COVID-19. One entry per CDR3 protein, called by TCRdb with MiXCR from the 5' RACE reads. Of approximately 300,000 distinct CDR3 sequences in the sample, roughly 15% are singletons; the top ten hold about 22%. Sequencing input: PBMCs or a T cell subset sorted from them (not recorded which). The receptors were gathered from a man between 18 and 29 years old who had mild COVID-19 (a few samples of this study predate the infection). Cell type and time point are not known.

This sequence joins TRBV6-6 and TRBJ1-2, with 12 nucleotides matching TRBD1. CDR3 length equals 15 residues. V was clipped by 2 bases and J by 7 bases; unmatched bases: 5. Germline CDR1 and CDR2: MNHNY and SVGAGI (reference sequence). The CDR3 coding sequence is TGTGCCAGCAGTTACCTGGGGGACAGGGGGCCTGGCTACACCTTC. As protein: CASSYLGDRGPGYTF.

This clonotype has a handful of counts. This chain connects TRBV2 to TRBJ2-1, with D possibly called TRBD1 or TRBD2 (5 bases each). The CDR3 sequence is 13 residues long. CDR1 SNHLY and CDR2 FYNNEI come from the germline V gene. Trimming left V 6 bases short and J 5 bases short, with 11 bases between. The CDR3 loop is CASRLGPNNEQFF. The CDR3 DNA follows: TGTGCCAGCAGATTGGGACCGAACAATGAGCAGTTCTTC.

This sequence joins TRBV28 and TRBJ1-2; D remains unclear. The V gene's germline CDR1 is MDHEN and CDR2 SYDVKM. This CDR3 has 14 amino acids. The V and J ends lost 6 bases and 3 bases respectively, with 14 bases between them. CDR3 in amino acids: CASSSPSAYYGYTF. CDR3 in DNA: TGTGCCAGCAGCTCCCCCAGTGCATACTATGGCTACACCTTC.

This clonotype was detected a few times. J is TRBJ2-2 and V is TRBV4-3; TRBD1 matches 10 bases. This CDR3 has 17 amino acids. V shed 1 base and J 6 bases; nucleotides not matched to a gene: 8. Per the germline V gene, CDR1 is LGHNA and CDR2 is YSLEER. CDR3 sequence reads: CASSQGTGTGAAGELFF. DNA of the CDR3: TGCGCCAGCAGCCAAGGAACAGGGACAGGGGCCGCCGGGGAGCTGTTTTTT.

The CDR3 spells CASSQGGRGNEQFF. The CDR3 DNA reads TGTGCCAGCAGCCAAGGGGGGCGGGGGAATGAGCAGTTCTTC. This chain links TRBV7-9 with TRBJ2-1; D perhaps matches TRBD2 (7 bases). CDR1 and CDR2 from the germline V gene are SEHNR and FQNEAQ (reference sequence). V gave up 5 bases and J gave up 7 bases, with 15 bases separating them. The CDR3 is 14 amino acids.

This clonotype was counted at least ten times. This sequence joins TRBV4-3 and TRBJ2-7, with 14 bases identical to TRBD2. With 0 bases clipped from V and 0 bases from J, the junction kept 7 bases outside the gene matches. CDR1 LGHNA and CDR2 YSLEER come from the germline V gene. The CDR3 is 19 residues long. CDR3 in DNA: TGCGCCAGCAGCCAAGAGGGACTAGCGGGGGCGAAGAGCTCCTACGAGCAGTACTTC. Its translation is CASSQEGLAGAKSSYEQYF.

This clonotype was recorded many times. The chain joins TRBV6-5 to TRBJ1-5, with D unresolved. CDR1 is MNHEY and CDR2 is SVGAGI in the germline V gene. The CDR3 spans 14 residues. V was shortened by 2 bases and J by 3 bases, with 8 bases between the two germline ends. The chain's CDR3 is CASSYAQINQPQHF. The CDR3 nucleotides are TGTGCCAGCAGTTACGCCCAGATCAATCAGCCCCAGCATTTT.

This clonotype was seen a handful of times. The chain recombines TRBV11-2 with TRBJ2-1, with D possibly being TRBD2 (5 bases). The CDR3 covers 14 residues. Trimming left V 3 bases short and J 5 bases short, with 11 bases between. Germline V gene sequence: CDR1 SGHAT, CDR2 FQNNGV. CDR3 DNA: TGTGCCAGCAGCTTCCTTTCCGGGGACAATGAGCAGTTCTTC. Amino acids: CASSFLSGDNEQFF.

This chain links TRBV5-6 with TRBJ2-5; D uncertain. The CDR3 is 13 amino acids. Looked up from germline, CDR1 is SGHDT and CDR2 is YYEEEE. V gave up 2 bases and J gave up 5 bases, with 10 bases separating them. The CDR3 spells CASSLRGIETQYF. The CDR3 DNA sequence: TGTGCCAGCAGCTTAAGAGGAATTGAGACCCAGTACTTC.

Only a few counts were recorded for this clonotype. This rearrangement joins TRBV7-2 to TRBJ2-7, with unresolved D. V lost 4 bases and J lost 0, with 13 bases in between. The germline V gene encodes CDR1 SGHTA and CDR2 FQGNSA. CDR3 size: 15 residues. The DNA for the CDR3 is TGTGCCAGCAGCTCCCCCTACGTGGGCTCCTACGAGCAGTACTTC. Translating gives CASSSPYVGSYEQYF.

The J gene is TRBJ2-3, the V gene TRBV29-1; D is possibly TRBD2 (5 bases). V lost 6 bases, J lost 2 bases, and 15 bases lay in between. Germline CDR1 SQVTM, CDR2 ANQGSEA. This CDR3 is 14 amino acids long. Here the CDR3 DNA reads TGCAGCGTCGCCCATCAACGGGACACAGATACGCAGTATTTT. Amino acid sequence: CSVAHQRDTDTQYF.

The chain uses TRBV5-1 and TRBJ2-1; 8 positions match TRBD2. Germline V gives CDR1 SGHRS, CDR2 YFSETQ. J lost 3 bases, V lost 5 bases, and 4 bases had no gene match. The CDR3 is 14 amino acids. The CDR3 sequence: CASRLSGVYNEQFF. The CDR3 DNA sequence: TGCGCCAGCAGGCTTAGCGGGGTCTACAATGAGCAGTTCTTC.

At least ten counts were recorded for this clonotype. The J gene is TRBJ2-3, the V gene TRBV7-2; D tentatively reads TRBD1 or TRBD2 (7 bases each). The V and J ends lost 5 bases and 6 bases respectively, with 15 bases between them. Germline lookup yields CDR1 SGHTA and CDR2 FQGNSA. This CDR3 is built from 14 residues. The CDR3 nucleotides are TGTGCCAGCAGCCAAAGACAGGGAGGGGATACGCAGTATTTT. Amino acid sequence: CASSQRQGGDTQYF. Filled out from reference TRBV7-2 and TRBJ2-3, the complete variable domain reads GAGVSQSPSNKVTEKGKDVELRCDPISGHTALYWYRQSLGQGLEFLIYFQGNSAPDKSGLPSDRFSAERTGGSVSTLTIQRTQQEDSAVYLCASSQRQGGDTQYFGPGTRLTVL.

This rearrangement joins TRBV4-3 to TRBJ1-2; 7 bases line up with TRBD1. From germline, CDR1 is LGHNA and CDR2 YSLEER. The V segment lost 0 bases and the J segment 4 bases; nucleotides outside the gene matches: 5. CDR3 length equals 15 residues. The CDR3 DNA sequence: TGCGCCAGCAGCCAAGATCGGGCAGGGGGCTATGGCTACACCTTC. Protein product: CASSQDRAGGYGYTF.

This clonotype was picked up a small number of times. The chain recombines TRBV20-1 with TRBJ2-2, with 9 nucleotides matching TRBD1. The J segment lost 6 bases and the V segment lost 6 bases, leaving 8 bases of the junction unmatched. Germline V lookup: CDR1 DFQATT, CDR2 SNEGSKA (reference sequence). The CDR3 is 14 amino acids. The CDR3 region is CSAAQTGGAGELFF. CDR3 nucleotides: TGCAGTGCCGCCCAGACAGGGGGAGCCGGGGAGCTGTTTTTT.

About this clonotype itself: Germline and junction disagree at one end, which may indicate a read error. This chain connects TRBV9 to TRBJ2-1; no clear D. The CDR3 has 13 residues. The germline V gene encodes CDR1 SGDLS and CDR2 YYNGEE. Here the CDR3 reads CASSVASNNEQFF. The CDR3 DNA reads TGTGCCAGCAGCGTAGCCTCCAACAATGAGCAGTTCTTC.

J is TRBJ1-1 and V is TRBV7-2, with TRBD1 identical over 7 bases. The germline CDR1 and CDR2 sequences are SGHTA and FQGNSA. V lost 3 bases to trimming and J lost 7 bases; unmatched junction nucleotides: 5. The CDR3 extends over 13 amino acids. CDR3 amino acids: CASSFLGGGEAFF. The CDR3 DNA follows: TGTGCCAGCAGCTTTCTAGGGGGCGGTGAAGCTTTCTTT.

The J gene is TRBJ2-5, the V gene TRBV20-1, with D perhaps matching TRBD1 (6 bases). From germline, CDR1 is DFQATT and CDR2 SNEGSKA (reference sequence). There are 15 residues in the CDR3. CDR3 coding DNA: TGCAGCGCCGTTGGTGAATATGGGGGCCGAGAGACCCAGTACTTC. Translation: CSAVGEYGGRETQYF.

The table lists this clonotype with a few counts. The gene calls are TRBV5-1 and TRBJ2-5, with D perhaps TRBD1 or TRBD2 (5 bases each). CDR3 size: 15 residues. The V end was cut by 0 bases, the J end by 2 bases, with 11 bases between. Per the germline V gene, CDR1 is SGHRS and CDR2 is YFSETQ. This CDR3 is CASSLALGVQETQYF. CDR3 nucleotides: TGCGCCAGCAGCTTGGCCTTGGGGGTTCAAGAGACCCAGTACTTC.

This clonotype appeared a few times. V usage is TRBV15 and J usage is TRBJ2-3, with 8 bases that match TRBD1. This CDR3 has 18 residues. Germline CDR1 is LNHNV and CDR2 is YYDKDF (reference sequence). Trimming cost V 0 bases and J 1 base; bases outside gene matches: 9. CDR3 nucleotides: TGTGCCACCAGCAGAGAGGCAGGGGGCTTAGGAGGCACAGATACGCAGTATTTT. This gives the protein CATSREAGGLGGTDTQYF.

This sequence joins TRBV3-1 and TRBJ2-7, with 9 bases that match TRBD2. The germline V gene has CDR1 LGHDT and CDR2 YNNKEL (reference sequence). Germline trimming cut 4 bases from V and 3 bases from J; bases unmatched to any gene: 4. The CDR3 loop spans 14 amino acids. CDR3 DNA sequence: TGTGCCAGCAGCCTCAGCGGGGGGATCTACGAGCAGTACGTC. This translates into CASSLSGGIYEQYV.

The chain employs TRBV7-3 and TRBJ2-4; D remains unclear. V was trimmed by 2 bases and J by 0 bases, leaving 17 bases between them. The CDR3 consists of 18 residues. Germline CDR1 is SGHTA and CDR2 is FQGTGA. Here the CDR3 reads CASSLSGPEPLAKNIQYF. CDR3 DNA sequence: TGTGCCAGCAGCTTATCAGGCCCAGAGCCTTTAGCCAAAAACATTCAGTACTTC.

The chain recombines TRBV29-1 with TRBJ2-2; D ambiguous. CDR1 and CDR2 from the germline V gene are SQVTM and ANQGSEA. V was pared by 7 bases and J by 6 bases, with 21 bases between. The CDR3 runs 15 residues. The CDR3 region is CSAESARGAPGELFF. DNA of the CDR3: TGCAGCGCCGAATCAGCCCGAGGCGCACCCGGGGAGCTGTTTTTT.

The chain carries TRBV29-1 and TRBJ2-2; D is undetermined. With 4 bases removed from V and 4 bases from J, the gap between germline ends came to 7 bases. Germline values: CDR1 SQVTM, CDR2 ANQGSEA. This CDR3 is built from 12 residues. DNA of the CDR3: TGCAGCGTTGTAAAGGGCACCGGGGAGCTGTTTTTT. It encodes CSVVKGTGELFF.

Only a few counts were recorded for this clonotype. The gene calls are TRBV5-1 and TRBJ2-3; D not certain. This CDR3 comprises 15 residues. Trimming left V 3 bases short and J 0 bases short, with 11 bases between. Germline loops: CDR1 SGHRS, CDR2 YFSETQ. The DNA for the CDR3 is TGCGCCAGCAGCTCGATGACGGCTAGCACAGATACGCAGTATTTT. Its protein product is CASSSMTASTDTQYF.

V gene TRBV13 combines with J gene TRBJ2-7; 8 bases map to TRBD1. The CDR3 contains 15 residues. The germline V gene has CDR1 PRHDT and CDR2 FYEKMQ (reference sequence). The V segment lost 5 bases and the J segment 0 bases; nucleotides outside the gene matches: 6. CDR3 residues: CASSPGDRSSYEQYV. The CDR3 DNA is TGTGCCAGCAGCCCAGGGGACAGGTCCTCCTACGAGCAGTACGTC.

This clonotype has just a few counts. The gene calls are TRBV12-3 or TRBV12-4 and TRBJ2-2, with D maybe TRBD2 (7 bases). This CDR3 spans 12 amino acids. Trimming took off 7 bases at V and 7 bases at J, with 10 bases between the two ends. CDR3 protein: CASTGEGGELFF. The CDR3, as DNA: TGTGCCAGCACAGGGGAGGGCGGGGAGCTGTTTTTT.